The subject of this entry is one TCR beta chain. The data were taken from a study of blood T cell repertoires in COVID-19. For the study at large: Whether acute or convalescent, the COVID-19 samples came from the United States, Italy and Spain.

TCRdb keeps only in-frame clones here, not all; method: immunoSEQ multiplex PCR. The profile shows roughly 60,000 clones, approximately 84% of them singletons. Material for sequencing was peripheral blood. The sequence was obtained from a human donor in a cohort sampled during active COVID-19.

CDR3 nucleotide sequence: TGCGCCAGCAGCTTGGGAACTAGCGGCTTCACAGATACGCAGTATTTT. Translating gives CASSLGTSGFTDTQYF. V usage is TRBV5-1 and J usage is TRBJ2-3, with TRBD2 matching 8 bases. Looked up from germline, CDR1 is SGHRS and CDR2 is YFSETQ. The V and J ends lost 0 bases and 2 bases, in that order; junction bases with no gene match: 5. The CDR3 extends over 16 amino acids.